The 7 T cell receptor beta chains presented below share a single source sample, sequenced in a study of blood T cells in healthy people across ages. Alongside a J-beta primer mix, a sample-barcoded 5' primer served in a second PCR lasting about 7 to 11 cycles. Each CDR3 protein gets one entry after TCRdb re-called the 5' RACE reads with MiXCR. The table lists over a million distinct CDR3 sequences, 45% of them singletons. The specimen was blood. The receptor set was obtained from a woman aged 55-70 years in good health.

V usage is TRBV12-3 or TRBV12-4 and J usage is TRBJ2-1; TRBD2 agrees at 8 bases. The CDR3 sequence is 14 residues long. With 5 bases clipped from V and 6 bases from J, the junction kept 6 bases outside the gene matches. CDR3 protein: CASSKGLGINEQFF. CDR3 DNA: TGTGCCAGCAGTAAGGGACTAGGGATCAATGAGCAGTTCTTC.

For this clonotype: A much larger clone lies a single base off, so this may be a read error. V usage is TRBV10-3 and J usage is TRBJ2-3, with 8 bases matching TRBD1. The germline CDR1 and CDR2 sequences are ENHRY and SYGVKD. This CDR3 contains 15 residues. The CDR3 sequence: CASRLGTGSTDTRYF. Here the CDR3 DNA reads TGTGCCAGTAGGCTGGGGACAGGAAGCACAGATACGCGGTATTTT.

This clonotype was seen ten or more times. This chain links TRBV20-1 with TRBJ2-3; D is possibly TRBD2 (5 bases). This CDR3 has 20 amino acids. V was shortened by 6 bases and J by 0 bases, with 31 bases between the two germline ends. Germline V gene lookup returns CDR1 DFQATT and CDR2 SNEGSKA (reference sequence). This CDR3 is CSARLHLYQRTRHSTDTQYF. The CDR3 nucleotides are TGCAGTGCCCGACTGCATCTTTACCAGCGGACTCGGCATAGCACAGATACGCAGTATTTT.

This clonotype appeared a single time. The chain carries TRBV5-5 and TRBJ2-4, with TRBD2 matching over 11 bases. The CDR3 length is 21 residues. Germline V gives CDR1 SGHKS, CDR2 YYEKEE (reference sequence). V lost 3 bases to trimming and J lost 0 bases; unmatched junction nucleotides: 17. The DNA for the CDR3 is TGTGCCAGCAGCTCGTCCGGGACTAGCGGATTGGGCGGGATAGCCAAAAACATTCAGTACTTC. Protein product: CASSSSGTSGLGGIAKNIQYF.

This clonotype was detected only a few times. A much larger clone differs from this one at a single base, so this may be a read error. This chain links TRBV7-7 with TRBJ2-1; no firm D call. Germline CDR1 reads SSHAT; CDR2 reads FNYEAQ (reference sequence). This CDR3 is 15 amino acids long. V lost 5 bases, J lost 5 bases, and 16 bases lay in between. In nucleotides, the CDR3 is TGTGCCAGCAGCCCCGCTCCAGAGGTAAACAATGAGCAGTTCTTC. Its protein is CASSPAPEVNNEQFF.

This CDR3 reads CASSPRPPSSYNEQFF. The CDR3 DNA sequence: TGTGCCAGCAGTCCCCGGCCACCGAGCTCCTACAATGAGCAGTTCTTC. V is TRBV27 and J is TRBJ2-1, with D hard to call. Germline V gene lookup returns CDR1 MNHEY and CDR2 SMNVEV (reference sequence). Trimming left V 5 bases short and J 0 bases short, with 14 bases between. The CDR3 is 16 amino acids.

The CDR3 nucleotides read TGTGCCAGCAGTTCCCCGACAGGGCACATTCGTGGCTACACCTTC. Its translation: CASSSPTGHIRGYTF. The V and J genes are TRBV6-5 and TRBJ1-2, with 7 bases lining up with TRBD1. Germline V gene data show CDR1 as MNHEY and CDR2 as SVGAGI. This CDR3 region has 15 residues. Germline trimming cut 4 bases from V and 7 bases from J; bases unmatched to any gene: 12.